The 9 T cell receptor beta chains presented below share a single source sample, sequenced in a study of radiotherapy plus CTLA-4 blockade in lung cancer. TCRdb's table, derived via immunoSEQ multiplex PCR, lists solely in-frame clones and lacks some. The table records about 49,000 clones, 73% of them present only once. The sequences come from peripheral blood, collected from a patient treated with radiotherapy plus ipilimumab. The source is a human donor with non-small cell lung cancer who had a complete response to radiotherapy plus ipilimumab.

V is TRBV6-5 and J is TRBJ2-7; TRBD1 matches at 9 bases. V lost 0 bases and J lost 5; bases outside the gene matches: 5. The CDR3 has 15 amino acids. The V gene's germline CDR1 is MNHEY and CDR2 SVGAGI. The CDR3 loop is CASSYSGDRAHEQYF. The CDR3 nucleotides read TGTGCCAGCAGTTACTCGGGGGACAGGGCTCACGAGCAGTACTTC.

Here the CDR3 DNA reads TGTGCCAGCAGCTTAGGGCAGGGCGGATCACCCCTCCACTTT. Its protein product is CASSLGQGGSPLHF. The chain joins TRBV7-9 to TRBJ1-6; the D gene is possibly TRBD1 (5 bases). The CDR3 runs 14 residues. CDR1 SEHNR and CDR2 FQNEAQ come from the germline V gene (reference sequence). V was clipped by 1 base and J by 10 bases, with 11 bases between them.

Only a few counts were recorded for this clone. In DNA, the CDR3 is TGTGCCAGCAGTGAGCAGACTTTTGACAATGAGCAGTTCTTC. This encodes CASSEQTFDNEQFF. V gene TRBV2 combines with J gene TRBJ2-1; D gene ambiguous. In germline, CDR1 is SNHLY, CDR2 FYNNEI. This CDR3 region has 14 residues. Trimming took off 3 bases at V and 5 bases at J, with 11 bases between the two ends.

The V call is TRBV9, the J call TRBJ2-3, with D uncertain. The CDR3 totals 13 residues. V shed 0 bases and J shed 4 bases, with 6 bases lying between them. The germline V gene has CDR1 SGDLS and CDR2 YYNGEE. The chain's CDR3 is CASSVGQADTQYF. The CDR3, as DNA: TGTGCCAGCAGCGTAGGGCAAGCAGATACGCAGTATTTT.

In DNA form, the CDR3 reads TGTGCCAGCAGCCTACGACCCGGGGGGACTAGCGGGAGCCATGAGCAGTTCTTC. Translating it yields CASSLRPGGTSGSHEQFF. The genes are TRBV7-9 and TRBJ2-1; TRBD2 agrees at 14 bases. CDR3 length: 18 amino acids. V lost 5 bases and J lost 8; bases outside the gene matches: 14. Per germline, CDR1 SEHNR and CDR2 FQNEAQ (reference sequence).

The genes are TRBV6-1 and TRBJ1-1, with D uncertain. Germline loops: CDR1 MNHNS, CDR2 SASEGT. Between the trimmed V and J ends, which lost 8 bases and 0 bases, there was a span of 16 bases. The CDR3 sequence is 15 residues long. For the CDR3, the DNA is TGTGCCAGCTTTTCGAGACTTTCCGTGAACACTGAAGCTTTCTTT. This gives the protein CASFSRLSVNTEAFF.

The rearrangement uses TRBV18 and TRBJ1-6, with a weak D call TRBD1 (5 bases). The germline V and J ends were trimmed by 4 bases and 8 bases, with 12 bases remaining between them. CDR1 is KGHSH and CDR2 is LQKENI in the germline V gene. The CDR3 is 14 residues long. The CDR3, as DNA: TGTGCCAGCTCACTGCAGGGCGTGGATTCACCCCTCCACTTT. Translated: CASSLQGVDSPLHF.

This clone was picked up a small number of times. This chain joins TRBV9 and TRBJ1-1, with D possibly being TRBD1 (5 bases). In germline, CDR1 is SGDLS, CDR2 YYNGEE. V was cut by 0 bases and J by 7 bases, with 16 bases left in between. CDR3 length: 15 residues. CDR3: CASSVAYGSGDEAFF. The CDR3 nucleotides are TGTGCCAGCAGCGTAGCTTATGGATCGGGGGATGAAGCTTTCTTT. Supplemented by reference TRBV9 and TRBJ1-1, the full variable domain reads DSGVTQTPKHLITATGQRVTLRCSPRSGDLSVYWYQQSLDQGLQFLIQYYNGEERAKGNILERFSAQQFPDLHSELNLSSLELGDSALYFCASSVAYGSGDEAFFGQGTRLTVV.

This rearrangement joins TRBV5-6 to TRBJ2-1; TRBD2 aligns across 7 bases. The V gene's germline CDR1 is SGHDT and CDR2 YYEEEE. CDR3 length equals 14 residues. Germline trimming cut 0 bases from V and 7 bases from J; bases unmatched to any gene: 4. The CDR3: CASSLGAGWNEQFF. CDR3 DNA sequence: TGTGCCAGCAGCTTGGGAGCGGGATGGAATGAGCAGTTCTTC.